The 19 T cell receptor beta chains below all came from one sample that was sequenced in a study of cytomegalovirus exposure and HLA in healthy donors. The PCR used 60 Vbeta and 13 Jbeta primers. Profiling relied on immunoSEQ multiplex PCR, and the TCRdb table lists in-frame clones only, not all of them. The sample comprises under 250,000 clones, roughly 88% of which are singletons, and about 0.77% rests with the top ten. The sequencing input was PBMCs. These receptors came from a boy between 2 and 15 years old in good health and CMV-seronegative.

This clone was seen a few times. The chain is built from TRBV5-1 and TRBJ1-1; no clear D gene. V lost 4 bases and J lost 0, with 7 bases in between. Germline values: CDR1 SGHRS, CDR2 YFSETQ. This CDR3 has 13 residues. The CDR3 reads CASSGELNTEAFF. The CDR3 DNA follows: TGCGCCAGCAGCGGTGAGTTGAACACTGAAGCTTTCTTT.

The gene calls are TRBV5-1 and TRBJ2-7, with a weak D call TRBD1 (5 bases). The length of the CDR3 is 15 residues. Trimming took off 4 bases at V and 2 bases at J, with 16 bases between the two ends. Germline CDR1 and CDR2: SGHRS and YFSETQ. The CDR3 loop is CASSPVSGSTYEQYF. Here the CDR3 DNA reads TGCGCCAGCAGCCCCGTTTCAGGGTCGACCTACGAGCAGTACTTC.

The CDR3: CATGTGNTEAFF. In DNA, the CDR3 is TGTGCCACCGGGACAGGTAACACTGAAGCTTTCTTT. This rearrangement joins TRBV6-5 to TRBJ1-1, with 8 bases identical to TRBD1. The CDR3 is 12 residues long. The ends lost 10 bases at V and 2 bases at J; junction bases unmatched: 3. Germline lookup yields CDR1 MNHEY and CDR2 SVGAGI.

This chain joins TRBV6-5 and TRBJ1-2, with D perhaps matching TRBD1 (5 bases). The CDR3 totals 13 residues. Germline V gives CDR1 MNHEY, CDR2 SVGAGI. V lost 7 bases to trimming and J lost 3 bases, with 12 bases between them. CDR3 region: CASNPGGYYGYTF. CDR3 sequence (DNA): TGTGCCAGCAACCCTGGGGGGTACTATGGCTACACCTTC.

The chain joins TRBV7-9 to TRBJ1-1, with no clear D. The CDR3 loop spans 16 amino acids. V was shortened by 1 base and J by 0 bases, with 12 bases between the two germline ends. Germline CDR1 SEHNR, CDR2 FQNEAQ (reference sequence). CDR3 sequence reads: CASSLVDSSMNTEAFF. CDR3 nucleotide sequence: TGTGCCAGCAGCTTAGTAGACTCGTCGATGAACACTGAAGCTTTCTTT. Looking up the rest from reference TRBV7-9 and TRBJ1-1 gives the full variable domain: DTGVSQNPRHKITKRGQNVTFRCDPISEHNRLYWYRQTLGQGPEFLTYFQNEAQLEKSRLLSDRFSAERPKGSFSTLEIQRTEQGDSAMYLCASSLVDSSMNTEAFFGQGTRLTVV.

This chain connects TRBV30 to TRBJ1-2, with a weak D call TRBD1 (6 bases). V gave up 1 base and J gave up 1 base, with 7 bases separating them. CDR1 is GTSNPN, CDR2 SVGIG, per germline (reference sequence). The CDR3 totals 13 residues. CDR3 sequence: CAWSEQGNYGYTF. DNA of the CDR3: TGTGCCTGGAGTGAACAGGGTAACTATGGCTACACCTTC.

The chain links TRBV5-6 to TRBJ2-7; a weak D match, TRBD2 (5 bases). The CDR3 has 12 residues. Trimming took 0 bases from V and 5 from J, leaving 6 bases between them. Germline-derived CDR1 and CDR2 are SGHDT and YYEEEE. DNA of the CDR3: TGTGCCAGCAGCTTGGTCGGGGACGAGCAGTACTTC. Its protein product is CASSLVGDEQYF.

This clone was observed a few times. The chain couples TRBV6-6 to TRBJ1-4; D is ambiguous. The ends were cut back, 2 bases at V and 4 bases at J, with 8 bases in the middle. In germline, CDR1 is MNHNY, CDR2 SVGAGI (reference sequence). The CDR3 contains 14 residues. CDR3 DNA sequence: TGTGCCAGCAGTTACGGGTCGGGTAATGAAAAACTGTTTTTT. Protein sequence: CASSYGSGNEKLFF.

The rearrangement joins TRBV9 to TRBJ2-1, with D hard to call. CDR3 length: 15 amino acids. The V end was cut by 2 bases, the J end by 0 bases, with 9 bases between. Germline loops: CDR1 SGDLS, CDR2 YYNGEE. Here the CDR3 reads CASSVGVSSYNEQFF. In DNA, the CDR3 is TGTGCCAGCAGCGTTGGTGTGAGCTCCTACAATGAGCAGTTCTTC.

The chain uses TRBV19 and TRBJ2-7, with 7 bases that match TRBD1. The CDR3 length is 16 residues. CDR1 LNHDA and CDR2 SQIVND come from the germline V gene (reference sequence). Trimming removed 0 bases from V and 2 bases from J; junction bases left unmatched: 7. The DNA of the CDR3 is TGTGCCAGTAGTATAGATGTGGCAGGGGGTACCTACGAGCAGTACTTC. This codes for CASSIDVAGGTYEQYF.

This sequence joins TRBV7-6 and TRBJ2-1, with D possibly TRBD1 on 5 matching bases. CDR1 is SGHVS, CDR2 FNYEAQ, per germline. CDR3 length equals 15 residues. The V end was cut by 1 base, the J end by 10 bases, with 17 bases between. The CDR3 is CASSLGTGILWEQFF. DNA for the CDR3: TGTGCCAGCAGCTTAGGAACAGGTATCTTATGGGAGCAGTTCTTC.

V and J are TRBV6-6 and TRBJ1-2; a possible D gene is TRBD1 (6 bases). Germline assignment: CDR1 MNHNY and CDR2 SVGAGI (reference sequence). Trimming pared 5 bases from V and 6 bases from J, leaving 10 bases between. The CDR3 spans 12 residues. The CDR3 protein is CASSLAGDGYTF. CDR3 DNA: TGTGCCAGCAGTCTCGCAGGGGATGGCTACACCTTC.

The chain is built from TRBV6-5 and TRBJ1-1; a possible D gene is TRBD1 (5 bases). Per the germline V gene, CDR1 is MNHEY and CDR2 is SVGAGI. The V and J ends lost 5 bases and 8 bases respectively, with 12 bases between them. The CDR3 covers 12 residues. The CDR3 region is CASSASGTEAFF. CDR3 DNA sequence: TGTGCCAGCAGTGCCAGCGGGACCGAAGCTTTCTTT.

This chain joins TRBV6-1 and TRBJ1-2; possible D gene TRBD1, 5 bases. Germline lookup yields CDR1 MNHNS and CDR2 SASEGT. The V gene lost 3 bases and the J gene lost 8 bases, with 13 bases spanning the gap. This CDR3 is 13 amino acids long. DNA for the CDR3: TGTGCCAGCAGTGAGGCAGGGCCAGGGGGCTACACCTTC. Protein: CASSEAGPGGYTF.

V is TRBV5-1 and J is TRBJ2-7; D remains ambiguous. The germline V gene encodes CDR1 SGHRS and CDR2 YFSETQ. The CDR3 sequence is 13 residues long. V was trimmed by 0 bases and J by 4 bases, leaving 8 bases between them. CDR3 in amino acids: CASSLGQVYEQYF. Written as DNA, the CDR3 is TGCGCCAGCAGCTTGGGTCAGGTGTACGAGCAGTACTTC.

This chain joins TRBV4-2 and TRBJ2-5; 7 nucleotides agree with TRBD2. The J segment lost 1 base and the V segment lost 0 bases, leaving 14 bases of the junction unmatched. Germline V gene sequence: CDR1 LGHNA, CDR2 YNFKEQ. CDR3 length: 19 residues. Here the CDR3 DNA reads TGTGCCAGCAGCCAAGATTTTGGGGGTTGGGGGAGGGCCCAAGAGACCCAGTACTTC. Protein sequence: CASSQDFGGWGRAQETQYF.

Only a few counts were recorded for this clone. The V gene is TRBV4-2, the J gene TRBJ2-1, with TRBD1 identical over 8 bases. The germline V gene encodes CDR1 LGHNA and CDR2 YNFKEQ. The CDR3 contains 15 residues. After removal of 0 bases from V and 8 bases from J, the junction contained 6 bases not matched to a gene. CDR3 amino acids: CASSQEPTGGDEQFF. CDR3 nucleotide sequence: TGTGCCAGCAGCCAAGAGCCCACAGGGGGAGATGAGCAGTTCTTC.

The gene calls are TRBV27 and TRBJ1-2; no firm D call. The germline V gene encodes CDR1 MNHEY and CDR2 SMNVEV (reference sequence). The CDR3 length is 15 residues. V was clipped by 2 bases and J by 5 bases, with 15 bases between them. Here the CDR3 DNA reads TGTGCCAGCAGTTTAAAAGTGGCCCGAAGATATGGCTACACCTTC. Its protein product is CASSLKVARRYGYTF.

V and J are TRBV2 and TRBJ1-5; 11 bases map to TRBD1. This CDR3 contains 15 residues. Germline loops: CDR1 SNHLY, CDR2 FYNNEI. Germline trimming cut 7 bases from V and 4 bases from J; bases unmatched to any gene: 6. The CDR3 loop is CASNGQGAGNQPQHF. The CDR3 region has the DNA TGTGCCAGCAACGGACAGGGGGCTGGAAATCAGCCCCAGCATTTT.